This TCR beta chain stems from a study of T cells after yellow fever vaccination. Study information: Fractions containing few cells were prepared with SMART-Seq v4 Ultra Low Input. General observations from the study: The booster saw the reappearance of most primary-vaccination clones (approximately 97% CD4, 88% CD8). The CD4 and CD8 compartments had a small share of their clonotypes in common.

As TCR cDNA was made by 5'RACE template switching, a universal primer site and UMIs were added. TCRdb recomputed calls from the 5' RACE reads with MiXCR, one row per CDR3 protein. The table has around 120,000 distinct CDR3 sequences, roughly 15% seen once. This clonotype appeared a few times. Its antigen is not identified. This CDR3 is 13 amino acids long. Trimming pared 3 bases from V and 5 bases from J, leaving 7 bases between. CDR1 and CDR2 (germline): MNHEY, SMNVEV (reference sequence). The sample was CD8+ T cells sorted from PBMCs, taken 5 days after the yellow fever booster vaccination. The V gene is TRBV27, the J gene TRBJ2-2; D not resolved. The origin of this receptor is a man in his late teens or twenties who received the YFV17D yellow fever vaccine. CDR3 nucleotides: TGTGCCAGCAGTTTGTCCCGGACCGGGGAGCTGTTTTTT. Residues: CASSLSRTGELFF.